The 21 T cell receptor beta chains given below trace back to one sample, sequenced in a study of blood T cells in healthy people across ages. The second PCR ran about 6 to 12 cycles with a sample-barcoded 5' primer and J-beta primers. TCRdb recomputed calls from the 5' RACE reads with MiXCR, one row per CDR3 protein. The table lists around 850,000 distinct CDR3 sequences, around 36% of them singletons, with 10% to 15% in the top ten. Specimen: blood. The source of these receptors is a man aged 18 to 29 in good health.

This clonotype was detected only once. J is TRBJ2-7 and V is TRBV4-1; D call uncertain. Germline-derived CDR1 and CDR2 are MGHRA and YSYEKL. The V and J ends lost 1 base and 7 bases respectively, with 20 bases between them. The CDR3 extends over 16 amino acids. Here the CDR3 reads CASSQAQAYSYNEQYF. CDR3 nucleotide sequence: TGCGCCAGCAGCCAAGCTCAGGCCTACTCCTACAATGAGCAGTACTTC.

This clonotype was counted between two and nine times. V gene TRBV27 combines with J gene TRBJ2-3; 14 bases align to TRBD2. Trimming removed 6 bases from V and 3 bases from J; junction bases left unmatched: 8. The CDR3 is 17 amino acids. The germline gives CDR1 MNHEY, CDR2 SMNVEV (reference sequence). CDR3 protein: CASSLGLAGGRTDTQYF. CDR3 in DNA: TGTGCCAGCAGCCTCGGACTAGCGGGGGGTCGAACAGATACGCAGTATTTT.

This clonotype was observed a few times. The V and J genes are TRBV15 and TRBJ2-5, with D unresolved. Looked up from germline, CDR1 is LNHNV and CDR2 is YYDKDF (reference sequence). The CDR3 runs 14 residues. V lost 0 bases and J lost 5, with 10 bases in between. CDR3 amino acids: CATSRDPRRETQYF. CDR3 bases: TGTGCCACCAGCAGAGATCCCAGGCGTGAGACCCAGTACTTC. Combining the CDR3 with reference TRBV15 and TRBJ2-5 gives the whole variable domain DAMVIQNPRYQVTQFGKPVTLSCSQTLNHNVMYWYQQKSSQAPKLLFHYYDKDFNNEADTPDNFQSRRPNTSFCFLDIRSPGLGDTAMYLCATSRDPRRETQYFGPGTRLLVL.

This clonotype appeared once. The V and J genes are TRBV30 and TRBJ1-5; D is uncertain. This CDR3 has 13 residues. CDR1 is GTSNPN, CDR2 SVGIG, per germline (reference sequence). Trimming took 2 bases from V and 0 from J, leaving 5 bases between them. The CDR3 here is CAWSKGSNQPQHF. As DNA, the CDR3 is TGTGCCTGGAGTAAGGGTAGCAATCAGCCCCAGCATTTT.

The rearrangement links TRBV15 to TRBJ2-5; no clear D gene. CDR1 and CDR2 (germline): LNHNV, YYDKDF (reference sequence). Trimming removed 2 bases at V and 2 bases at J, with 6 bases between. The CDR3 has 13 residues. This chain's CDR3 is CATSRLSQETQYF. DNA of the CDR3: TGTGCCACCAGCAGACTCAGTCAAGAGACCCAGTACTTC.

This chain uses TRBV12-3 or TRBV12-4 with TRBJ2-7, with a tentative D call TRBD2 (6 bases). Trimming shortened V by 2 bases and J by 7 bases, and 21 bases separated the two germline ends. The CDR3 has 16 residues. The CDR3 region is CASSLPPARRGGEQYF. Written as DNA, the CDR3 is TGTGCCAGCAGTTTACCCCCGGCCAGACGGGGAGGTGAGCAGTACTTC.

The chain recombines TRBV2 with TRBJ2-2, with TRBD1 matching over 7 bases. CDR3 length equals 15 residues. Germline V gene data show CDR1 as SNHLY and CDR2 as FYNNEI. V was pared by 9 bases and J by 6 bases, with 13 bases of the junction left unmatched. The CDR3 loop is CASQKRTGDPGELFF. The CDR3 DNA follows: TGTGCCAGTCAGAAACGAACAGGGGATCCCGGGGAGCTGTTTTTT.

This chain joins TRBV14 and TRBJ2-1; D may be TRBD1 or TRBD2 (5 bases each). Germline-derived CDR1 and CDR2 are SGHDN and FVKESK. V was clipped by 4 bases and J by 11 bases, with 15 bases between them. The CDR3 loop spans 13 amino acids. CDR3 sequence (DNA): TGTGCCAGCAGCCTCCGTAATCCGGGACAGCAGTTCTTC. This translates into CASSLRNPGQQFF.

The chain has TRBV2 and TRBJ1-2; TRBD1 is a possible D gene (6 bases). Germline CDR1 and CDR2: SNHLY and FYNNEI. The CDR3 consists of 14 residues. Trimming took off 4 bases at V and 5 bases at J, with 14 bases between the two ends. CDR3 sequence: CASSGDTPSYGYTF. The CDR3 nucleotides read TGTGCCAGCAGTGGGGACACACCGTCTTATGGCTACACCTTC.

This clonotype was counted many times. The V and J genes are TRBV6-5 and TRBJ2-5, with D perhaps TRBD1 or TRBD2 (5 bases each). V lost 3 bases and J lost 2, with 10 bases in between. Germline CDR1 MNHEY, CDR2 SVGAGI. The CDR3 runs 14 residues. In DNA form, the CDR3 reads TGTGCCAGCAGTTATGGGGGACCTCAAGAGACCCAGTACTTC. This codes for CASSYGGPQETQYF.

On this clonotype: A much larger clone is a single base away; this may be a read error. This sequence joins TRBV21-1 and TRBJ2-7; TRBD1 is taken as the D call from the table, unchecked against the DNA. TRBV21-1 has pseudogene status. The CDR3 consists of 14 residues. The CDR3 region has the DNA TGTGCCAGCAACAGATTGGGACAGTCCTACGAGCAGTACTTC. This codes for CASNRLGQSYEQYF.

This clonotype was detected ten times or more. This chain joins TRBV27 and TRBJ2-1; D uncertain. The CDR3 length is 15 residues. V lost 8 bases and J lost 3, with 17 bases in between. CDR1 and CDR2 (germline): MNHEY, SMNVEV (reference sequence). This chain's CDR3 is CASFAQTNLYNEQFF. The CDR3 DNA reads TGTGCCAGCTTCGCTCAGACCAACCTCTACAATGAGCAGTTCTTC.

The V gene is TRBV5-1, the J gene TRBJ2-3; D may be TRBD1 (6 bases). This CDR3 has 16 amino acids. With 1 base removed from V and 6 bases from J, the gap between germline ends came to 18 bases. Per the germline V gene, CDR1 is SGHRS and CDR2 is YFSETQ. CDR3 DNA sequence: TGCGCCAGCAGCTTGTCAGGGGACGATGCCGGGGATACGCAGTATTTT. This sequence encodes CASSLSGDDAGDTQYF.

This clonotype was seen at least ten times. The chain joins TRBV20-1 to TRBJ2-3; 8 bases map to TRBD2. V trimming: 3 bases; J trimming: 2 bases; junction bases outside the gene matches: 4. CDR1 is DFQATT and CDR2 is SNEGSKA in the germline V gene (reference sequence). The CDR3 is 14 residues long. DNA of the CDR3: TGCAGTGCTAGGAAGCGGGGGAACACAGATACGCAGTATTTT. Protein: CSARKRGNTDTQYF.

This clonotype has more than one count but fewer than ten. The rearrangement links TRBV20-1 to TRBJ2-7; TRBD2 matches at 14 bases. The CDR3 is 14 residues long. V gave up 4 bases and J gave up 7 bases; unmatched junction bases: 6. Germline CDR1 reads DFQATT; CDR2 reads SNEGSKA (reference sequence). The CDR3 DNA reads TGCAGTGCTATGACTAGCGGGGGGGCCAATGAGCAGTACTTC. Its translation: CSAMTSGGANEQYF.

The chain uses TRBV24-1 and TRBJ1-5; D call uncertain. Germline V lookup: CDR1 KGHDR, CDR2 SFDVKD. The V gene lost 10 bases and the J gene lost 4 bases, with 13 bases spanning the gap. This CDR3 comprises 13 residues. The CDR3 here is CATFVGINQPQHF. The CDR3 coding sequence is TGTGCCACTTTTGTGGGAATAAATCAGCCCCAGCATTTT.

V is TRBV25-1 and J is TRBJ1-2; D perhaps matches TRBD1 (5 bases). The germline V gene has CDR1 MGHDK and CDR2 SYGVNS. V lost 3 bases to trimming and J lost 5 bases, with 19 bases between them. This CDR3 has 16 amino acids. CDR3 DNA sequence: TGTGCCAGCAGTGATAGCCGGGGGAGAAGGGAATATGGCTACACCTTC. Its protein is CASSDSRGRREYGYTF.

This clonotype appeared a few times. One end of the junction fails to match germline, which may point to a read error. This rearrangement joins TRBV20-1 to TRBJ1-5; 7 bases line up with TRBD1. The CDR3 runs to 14 residues. CDR1 is DFQATT, CDR2 SNEGSKA, per germline (reference sequence). In DNA, the CDR3 is TGCAGTGCCAGAGACAGGGATAGCAATCAGCCCCAGCATTTT. Its protein product is CSARDRDSNQPQHF.

The J gene is TRBJ1-1, the V gene TRBV7-2; the match to TRBD1 covers 8 bases. Germline lookup yields CDR1 SGHTA and CDR2 FQGNSA. The CDR3 spans 16 residues. V lost 4 bases, J lost 7 bases, and 14 bases stayed unmatched. The CDR3 protein is CASSSLGRDRRGEAFF. CDR3 DNA: TGTGCCAGCAGCTCACTAGGCCGGGACAGGAGAGGTGAAGCTTTCTTT. The whole variable domain, filled in from reference TRBV7-2 and TRBJ1-1, reads GAGVSQSPSNKVTEKGKDVELRCDPISGHTALYWYRQSLGQGLEFLIYFQGNSAPDKSGLPSDRFSAERTGGSVSTLTIQRTQQEDSAVYLCASSSLGRDRRGEAFFGQGTRLTVV.

This rearrangement joins TRBV7-3 to TRBJ1-1; possibly TRBD1 for D (6 bases). The V end lost 8 bases, the J end lost 0 bases, and 13 bases lay between the germline ends. The CDR3 is made up of 14 amino acids. Per the germline V gene, CDR1 is SGHTA and CDR2 is FQGTGA. CDR3 DNA: TGTGCCAGCCAAAAGGACAGTATGAACACTGAAGCTTTCTTT. This sequence encodes CASQKDSMNTEAFF.

A note on this clonotype: A much larger clone lies a single base off, so this may be a read error. The V gene is TRBV12-3 or TRBV12-4, the J gene TRBJ1-2; 11 nucleotides align to TRBD1. The CDR3 has 16 residues. CDR3 sequence reads: CASSSGQGVSNDGYTF. CDR3 nucleotides: TGTGCCAGCAGTTCGGGACAGGGGGTTTCTAACGATGGCTACACCTTC.